A single sample is the source of the 7 T cell receptor beta chains below, sequenced in a study of blood T cell repertoires in COVID-19. TCRdb keeps only in-frame clones here, not all; method: immunoSEQ multiplex PCR. The data contain over 110,000 clones, about three quarters of them singletons. Specimen: peripheral blood. These receptors were collected from a woman aged 55-70 years with acute or convalescent COVID-19.

This clone was observed once. The chain uses TRBV29-1 and TRBJ2-5, with TRBD1 as a possible D gene (7 bases). Trimming took 6 bases from V and 1 from J, leaving 18 bases between them. This CDR3 region has 15 residues. CDR1 SQVTM and CDR2 ANQGSEA come from the germline V gene. For the CDR3, the DNA is TGCAGCGTCCGCACGGGGGCAGGGGGCCAAGAGACCCAGTACTTC. Translated: CSVRTGAGGQETQYF.

This clone was observed once. The CDR3 bases are TGTGCCAGCAGCTTAGGTCTAGCGGCACAAGAGACCCAGTACTTC. Protein: CASSLGLAAQETQYF. The chain has TRBV11-2 and TRBJ2-5; the match to TRBD2 covers 7 bases. CDR3 length equals 15 residues. Germline V lookup: CDR1 SGHAT, CDR2 FQNNGV. Germline trimming cut 1 base from V and 2 bases from J; bases unmatched to any gene: 4.

This chain uses TRBV19 with TRBJ2-1, with D perhaps matching TRBD2 (6 bases). Per germline, CDR1 LNHDA and CDR2 SQIVND (reference sequence). V was trimmed by 11 bases and J by 7 bases, leaving 21 bases between them. The CDR3 has 14 amino acids. The CDR3 coding sequence is TGTGCCTCCTCCCAGACTAGATACAAAAATGAGCAGTTCTTC. This sequence encodes CASSQTRYKNEQFF.

The V and J genes are TRBV7-8 and TRBJ2-1; TRBD1 might be the D (5 bases). The ends were cut back, 1 base at V and 15 bases at J, with 16 bases in the middle. The germline CDR1 and CDR2 sequences are SGHVS and FQNEAQ. The CDR3 consists of 13 residues. The CDR3 region has the DNA TGTGCCAGCAGCTTAGGCAACAGGTTCGTGTGGTTCTTC. Its protein product is CASSLGNRFVWFF.

This chain connects TRBV18 to TRBJ2-7; 10 bases are a match to TRBD1. Trimming took 4 bases from V and 6 from J; bases not matched to a gene: 3. CDR3 length: 13 amino acids. Germline V CDR1 and CDR2: KGHSH, LQKENI. CDR3 sequence (DNA): TGTGCCAGCTCACTAGACAGGGGGCTCGAGCAGTACTTC. Its protein is CASSLDRGLEQYF. The variable domain in full, completed from reference TRBV18 and TRBJ2-7, reads NAGVMQNPRHLVRRRGQEARLRCSPMKGHSHVYWYRQLPEEGLKFMVYLQKENIIDESGMPKERFSAEFPKEGPSILRIQQVVRGDSAAYFCASSLDRGLEQYFGPGTRLTVT.

The V and J genes are TRBV11-2 and TRBJ1-2; 11 bases fit TRBD1. After removal of 5 bases from V and 7 bases from J, the junction contained 15 bases not matched to a gene. The CDR3 loop spans 17 amino acids. Germline loops: CDR1 SGHAT, CDR2 FQNNGV. CDR3 sequence: CASSPGQGADSIGGYTF. The CDR3 coding sequence is TGTGCCAGCAGCCCAGGACAGGGGGCGGATTCGATCGGTGGCTACACCTTC.

The chain joins TRBV27 to TRBJ2-3; D is ambiguous. CDR1 MNHEY and CDR2 SMNVEV come from the germline V gene (reference sequence). The V and J ends lost 4 bases and 6 bases respectively, with 23 bases between them. There are 17 residues in the CDR3. The CDR3 reads CASSSISAAGSMDTQYF. CDR3 bases: TGTGCCAGCAGTTCAATATCCGCAGCCGGGTCCATGGATACGCAGTATTTT.